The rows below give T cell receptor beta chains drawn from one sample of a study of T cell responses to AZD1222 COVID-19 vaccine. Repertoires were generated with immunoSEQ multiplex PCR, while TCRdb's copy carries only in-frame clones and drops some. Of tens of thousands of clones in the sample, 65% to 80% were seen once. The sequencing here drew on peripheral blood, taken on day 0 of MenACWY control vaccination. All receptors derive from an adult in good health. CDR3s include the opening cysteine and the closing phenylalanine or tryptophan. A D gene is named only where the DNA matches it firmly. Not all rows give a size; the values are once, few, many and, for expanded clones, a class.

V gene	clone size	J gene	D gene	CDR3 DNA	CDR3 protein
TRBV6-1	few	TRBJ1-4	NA	TGTGCCAGCAGTGAAGCGCAGGGAGGGGTCGAAAAACTGTTTTTT	CASSEAQGGVEKLFF
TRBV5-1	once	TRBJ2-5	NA	TGCGCCAGCACCCGGTTAGGACAGGGACTACAAGAGACCCAGTACTTC	CASTRLGQGLQETQYF
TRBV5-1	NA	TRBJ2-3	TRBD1	TGCGCCAGCAGCCCCTGGACAGGGCCCACAGATACGCAGTATTTT	CASSPWTGPTDTQYF
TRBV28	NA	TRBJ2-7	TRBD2	TGTGCCAGCAGGACTAGCGGGAGGGCCTTTGAGCAGTACTTC	CASRTSGRAFEQYF
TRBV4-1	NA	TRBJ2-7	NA	TGCGCCAGCAGCCCTGATCTTTCCGGGACCTACGAGCAGTACTTC	CASSPDLSGTYEQYF
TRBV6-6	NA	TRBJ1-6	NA	TGTGCCAGCAGTTCGGACAGACTCCCTTTAGGAACCCTCCACTTT	CASSSDRLPLGTLHF
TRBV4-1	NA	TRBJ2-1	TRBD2	TGCGCCAGCAGCCAATCAGCGGGAGTATCCGATGAGCAGTTCTTC	CASSQSAGVSDEQFF
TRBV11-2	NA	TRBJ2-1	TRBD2	TGTGCCAGCAGCTTAGCTCCTAGCGGGACCTACAATGAGCAGTTCTTC	CASSLAPSGTYNEQFF
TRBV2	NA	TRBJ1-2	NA	TGTGCCAGCAGTGCTGTAAGGGGAACAGGGAACTACACCTTC	CASSAVRGTGNYTF
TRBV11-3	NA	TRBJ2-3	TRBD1	TGTGCCAGCAGCGTAGGGACAGCAAGCACAGATACGCAGTATTTT	CASSVGTASTDTQYF
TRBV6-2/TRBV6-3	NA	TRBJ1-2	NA	TGTGCCAGCAGTTACTCAACGGGGGGAGACTATGGCTACACCTTC	CASSYSTGGDYGYTF
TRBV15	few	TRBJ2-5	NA	TGTGCCACCGAATCAGTTACAGGAGGTGAAGAGACCCAGTACTTC	CATESVTGGEETQYF
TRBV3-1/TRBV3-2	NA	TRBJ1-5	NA	TGTGCCAGCAGCAAGGGATACAATCAGCCCCAGCATTTT	CASSKGYNQPQHF
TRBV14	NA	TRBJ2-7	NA	TGTGCCAGCAGCCAAAACAGGTTAACGGCCTCCGAGCAGTACTTC	CASSQNRLTASEQYF
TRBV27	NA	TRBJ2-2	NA	TGTGCCAGCCAGAGGGTGGACACCGGGGAGCTGTTTTTT	CASQRVDTGELFF
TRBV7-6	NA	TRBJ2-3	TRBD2	TGTGCCAGCAGCTTTTCTAGCGGGGGGTTTTCTAGCACAGATACGCAGTATTTT	CASSFSSGGFSSTDTQYF
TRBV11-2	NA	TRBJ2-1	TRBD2	TGTGCCAGCAAGGGGACTAGGACAATCTATGAGCAGTTCTTC	CASKGTRTIYEQFF
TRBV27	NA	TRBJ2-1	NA	TGTGCCAGCAGTTTAGGTACACCGTCCTACAATGAGCAGTTCTTC	CASSLGTPSYNEQFF
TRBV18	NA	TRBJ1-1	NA	TGTGCCAGCTCACTAGGGGATGGCACTGAAGCTTTCTTT	CASSLGDGTEAFF
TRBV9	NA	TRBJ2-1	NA	TGTGCCAGCAGCGTTCAGGGACTGATGAGCTCCTACAATGAGCAGTTCTTC	CASSVQGLMSSYNEQFF
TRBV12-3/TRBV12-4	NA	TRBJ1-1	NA	TGTGCCAGCAGTTTTAGGCTGAACACTGAAGCTTTCTTT	CASSFRLNTEAFF
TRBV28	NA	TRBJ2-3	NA	TGTGCCAGCAGTCCCCGGGGGAGGGATACGCAGTATTTT	CASSPRGRDTQYF
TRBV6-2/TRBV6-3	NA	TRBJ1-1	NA	TGTGCCAGCAGTTACTCGGCAGCTAACACTGAAGCTTTCTTT	CASSYSAANTEAFF
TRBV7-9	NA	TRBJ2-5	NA	TGTGCCAGCAGCCCCCAGTCTTTATGGCAGACCCAGTACTTC	CASSPQSLWQTQYF
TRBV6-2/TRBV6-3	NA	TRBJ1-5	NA	TGTGCCAGCAGTTACGGTGGCCGGGTTCGTCAGCCCCAGCATTTT	CASSYGGRVRQPQHF
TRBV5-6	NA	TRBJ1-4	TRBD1	TGTGCCAGCAGCCTGACAGGGGAGGGAGAAAAACTGTTTTTT	CASSLTGEGEKLFF
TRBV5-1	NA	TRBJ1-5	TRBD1	TGCGCCAGCAGCTCCGGGACAGGTAAAGAGCAGCCCCAGCATTTT	CASSSGTGKEQPQHF
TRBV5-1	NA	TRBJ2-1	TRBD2	TGCGCCAGCAGCCTAGGACTAGAATGGGTCTTCAATGAGCAGTTCTTC	CASSLGLEWVFNEQFF
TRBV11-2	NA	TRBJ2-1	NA	TGTGCCAGCAGGTCTCGCCGGGACATATACTCCTACAATGAGCAGTTCTTC	CASRSRRDIYSYNEQFF
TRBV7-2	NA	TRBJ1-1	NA	TGTGCCAGCAACTCGCCCCCCGTCCTTGAAGCTTTCTTT	CASNSPPVLEAFF
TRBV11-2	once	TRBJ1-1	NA	TGTGCCAGCAGCCGTTCTGGCAGGGGCGCCGGGAACACTGAAGCTTTCTTT	CASSRSGRGAGNTEAFF
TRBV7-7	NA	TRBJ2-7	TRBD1	TGTGCCAGCAGCTTACAGACAGGGGCCACCTACGAGCAGTACTTC	CASSLQTGATYEQYF
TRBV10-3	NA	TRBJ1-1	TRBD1	TGTGCCATCAGTGTACGCCGGGACAGGGGGCATCCCAACACTGAAGCTTTCTTT	CAISVRRDRGHPNTEAFF
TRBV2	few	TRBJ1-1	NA	TGTGCCAGCAGTGAGAACAGGTTGAACACTGAAGCTTTCTTT	CASSENRLNTEAFF
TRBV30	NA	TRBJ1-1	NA	TGTGCCTGGAGTGACGGGTTGAACACTGAAGCTTTCTTT	CAWSDGLNTEAFF
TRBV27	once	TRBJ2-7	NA	TGTGCCAGCAGTTTATCCGGGGGTACCTACGAGCAGTACTTC	CASSLSGGTYEQYF
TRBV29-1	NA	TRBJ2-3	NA	TGCAGCGTTGGCATAGGGGGGGCGGATACGCAGTATTTT	CSVGIGGADTQYF
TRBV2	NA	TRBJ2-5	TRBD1	TGTGCCAGCACCGGGACAGGCTCAGAGACCCAGTACTTC	CASTGTGSETQYF
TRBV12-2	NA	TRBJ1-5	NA	TGTGCAAGTCGCTTAGGGGGACAGGTTAGTTTCGATCGTCAGCCCCAGCATTTT	CASRLGGQVSFDRQPQHF
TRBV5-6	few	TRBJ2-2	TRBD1	TGTGCCAGCAGCGGGGACAGGGGAGGCACCGGGGAGCTGTTTTTT	CASSGDRGGTGELFF
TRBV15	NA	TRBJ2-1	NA	TGTGCCACCAGCAGAGCAGGCGGCAACAATGAGCAGTTCTTC	CATSRAGGNNEQFF
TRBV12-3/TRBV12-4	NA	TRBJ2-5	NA	TGTGCCAGCAGACCCCCCGCCAGGGAGACCCAGTACTTC	CASRPPARETQYF
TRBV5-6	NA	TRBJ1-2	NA	TGTGCCAGCAGCTTGCAGGGGAACTATGGCTACACCTTC	CASSLQGNYGYTF
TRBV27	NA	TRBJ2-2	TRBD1	TGTGCCAGCAGTCAAACCGGGACAGGGATAACCGGGGAGCTGTTTTTT	CASSQTGTGITGELFF
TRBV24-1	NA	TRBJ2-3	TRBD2	TGTGCCACTGGACTAGCGGGAGGGCCGCAGAAAGATACGCAGTATTTT	CATGLAGGPQKDTQYF
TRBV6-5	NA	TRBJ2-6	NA	TGTGCCAGCAGCTCGGGGGGGGCCAACGTCCTGACTTTC	CASSSGGANVLTF
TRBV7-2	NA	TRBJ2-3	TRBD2	TGTGCCAGCAGCTTAGCGCAACTAGCGGGAGGTAGCACAGATACGCAGTATTTT	CASSLAQLAGGSTDTQYF